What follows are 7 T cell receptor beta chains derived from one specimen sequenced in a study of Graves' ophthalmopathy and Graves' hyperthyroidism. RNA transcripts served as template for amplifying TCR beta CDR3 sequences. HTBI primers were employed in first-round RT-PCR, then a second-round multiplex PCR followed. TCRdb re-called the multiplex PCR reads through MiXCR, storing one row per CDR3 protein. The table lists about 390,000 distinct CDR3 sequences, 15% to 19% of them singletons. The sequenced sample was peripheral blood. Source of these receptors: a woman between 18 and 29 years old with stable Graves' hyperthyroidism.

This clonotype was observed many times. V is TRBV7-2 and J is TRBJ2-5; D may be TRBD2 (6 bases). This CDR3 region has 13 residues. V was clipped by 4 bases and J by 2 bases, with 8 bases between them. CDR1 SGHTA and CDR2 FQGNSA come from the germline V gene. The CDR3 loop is CASSSGTQETQYF. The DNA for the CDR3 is TGTGCCAGCAGCTCCGGGACTCAAGAGACCCAGTACTTC.

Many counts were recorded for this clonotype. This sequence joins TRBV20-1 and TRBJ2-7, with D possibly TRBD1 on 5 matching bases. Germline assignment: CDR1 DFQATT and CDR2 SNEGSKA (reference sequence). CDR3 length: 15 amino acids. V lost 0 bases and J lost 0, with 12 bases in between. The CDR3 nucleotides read TGCAGTGCTAGAGAACCAGGGCAGGGCTCCTACGAGCAGTACTTC. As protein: CSAREPGQGSYEQYF.

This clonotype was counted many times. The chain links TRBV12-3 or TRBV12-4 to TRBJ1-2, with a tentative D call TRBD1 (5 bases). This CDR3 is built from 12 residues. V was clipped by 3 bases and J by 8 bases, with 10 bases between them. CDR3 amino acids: CASSLRGEGYTF. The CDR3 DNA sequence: TGTGCCAGCAGTTTGAGGGGAGAAGGCTACACCTTC.

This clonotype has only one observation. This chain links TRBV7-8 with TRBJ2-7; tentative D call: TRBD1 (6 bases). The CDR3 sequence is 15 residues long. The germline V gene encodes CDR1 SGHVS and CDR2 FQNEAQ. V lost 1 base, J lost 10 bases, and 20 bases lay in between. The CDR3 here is CASSLDAGAMGDQYF. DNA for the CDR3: TGTGCCAGCAGCTTAGACGCAGGGGCCATGGGCGATCAGTACTTC.

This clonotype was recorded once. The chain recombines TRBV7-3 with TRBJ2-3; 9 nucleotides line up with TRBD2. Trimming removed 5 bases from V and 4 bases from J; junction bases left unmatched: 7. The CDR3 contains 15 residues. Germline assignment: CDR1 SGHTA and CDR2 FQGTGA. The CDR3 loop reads CASSLSGGRADTQYF. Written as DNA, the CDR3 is TGTGCCAGCAGCCTCAGCGGGGGGAGAGCAGATACGCAGTATTTT.

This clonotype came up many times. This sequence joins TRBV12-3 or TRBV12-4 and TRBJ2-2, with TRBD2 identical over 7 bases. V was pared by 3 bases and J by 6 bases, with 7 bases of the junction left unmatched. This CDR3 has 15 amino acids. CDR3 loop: CASSFWDYRPGELFF. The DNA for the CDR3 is TGTGCCAGCAGTTTTTGGGACTATCGACCCGGGGAGCTGTTTTTT.

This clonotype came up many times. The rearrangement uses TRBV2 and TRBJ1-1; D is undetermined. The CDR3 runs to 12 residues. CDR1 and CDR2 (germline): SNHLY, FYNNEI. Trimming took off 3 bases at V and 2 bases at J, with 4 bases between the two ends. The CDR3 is CASSERNTEAFF. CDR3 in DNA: TGTGCCAGCAGTGAGAGAAACACTGAAGCTTTCTTT.